This TCR beta chain was sequenced for a study of CD8+CD57+ T cells in acquired aplastic anemia. The TCR beta profiling, which covered VDJ combination and CDR3 sequence, was carried out using genomic DNA as the template. TCRdb itself ran the reads through MiXCR, one entry per CDR3 protein. Of 150,000 to 170,000 distinct CDR3 sequences listed, around half are singletons. Trimming pared 7 bases from V and 4 bases from J, leaving 11 bases between. Germline loops: CDR1 MNHNS, CDR2 SASEGT. The CDR3 runs 13 residues. CD8+CD57+ cell expansion had been shown by flow cytometry in patients chosen for sequencing. Severe acquired aplastic anemia affected all patients.

This sequence joins TRBV6-1 and TRBJ1-3, with no clear D. The TCR was taken from a human donor with aplastic anemia. Sequencing was done on a sample of sorted CD4+, CD8+, or CD8+CD57+ T cells (not recorded which) from PBMCs. CDR3 region: CASTPVGGNTIYF. The CDR3 bases are TGTGCCAGCACCCCCGTGGGAGGAAACACCATATATTTT.